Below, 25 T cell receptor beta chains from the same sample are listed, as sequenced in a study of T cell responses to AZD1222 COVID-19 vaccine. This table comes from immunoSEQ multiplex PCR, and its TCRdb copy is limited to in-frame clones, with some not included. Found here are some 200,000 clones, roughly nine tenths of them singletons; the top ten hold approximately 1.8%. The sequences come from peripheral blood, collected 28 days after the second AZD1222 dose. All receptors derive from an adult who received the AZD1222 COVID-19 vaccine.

For the CDR3, the DNA is TGCGCCAGCAGCCAAGATTGGGGCAGGGTTTCTTCACCCCTCCACTTT. This gives the protein CASSQDWGRVSSPLHF. The V gene is TRBV4-3, the J gene TRBJ1-6, with D perhaps matching TRBD1 (5 bases). The germline V and J ends were trimmed by 0 bases and 9 bases, with 15 bases remaining between them. CDR1 and CDR2 from the germline V gene are LGHNA and YSLEER. The CDR3 extends over 16 amino acids.

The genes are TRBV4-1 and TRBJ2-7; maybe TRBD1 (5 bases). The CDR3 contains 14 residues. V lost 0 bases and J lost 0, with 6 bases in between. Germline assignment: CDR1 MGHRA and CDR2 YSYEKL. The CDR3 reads CASSQEQGSYEQYF. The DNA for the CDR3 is TGCGCCAGCAGCCAAGAGCAGGGCTCCTACGAGCAGTACTTC.

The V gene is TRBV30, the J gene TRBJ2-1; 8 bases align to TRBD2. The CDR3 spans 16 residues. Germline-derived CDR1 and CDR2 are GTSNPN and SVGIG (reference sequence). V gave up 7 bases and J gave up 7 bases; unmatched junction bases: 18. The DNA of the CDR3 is TGTGCCTCCTCTCTTAGTGCGGGAGGTTTAGGTAATGAGCAGTTCTTC. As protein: CASSLSAGGLGNEQFF.

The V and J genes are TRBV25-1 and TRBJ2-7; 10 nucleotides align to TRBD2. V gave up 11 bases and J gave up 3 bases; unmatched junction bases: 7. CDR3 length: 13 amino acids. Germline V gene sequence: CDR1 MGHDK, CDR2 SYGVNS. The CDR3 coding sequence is TGTGCCTCTCGACTAGCGGGTAGCTACGAGCAGTACTTC. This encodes CASRLAGSYEQYF.

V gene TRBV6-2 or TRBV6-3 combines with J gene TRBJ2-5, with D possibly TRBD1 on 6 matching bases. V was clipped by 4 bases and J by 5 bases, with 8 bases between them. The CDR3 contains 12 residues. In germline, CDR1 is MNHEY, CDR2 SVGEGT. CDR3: CASSSTGETQYF. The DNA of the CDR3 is TGTGCCAGCAGTTCCACAGGGGAGACCCAGTACTTC.

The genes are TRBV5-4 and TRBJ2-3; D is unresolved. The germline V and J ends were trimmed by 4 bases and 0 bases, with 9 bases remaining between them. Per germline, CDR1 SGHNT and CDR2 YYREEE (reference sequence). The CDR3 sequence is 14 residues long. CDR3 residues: CASSQKDSTDTQYF. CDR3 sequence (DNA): TGTGCCAGCAGCCAGAAAGATAGCACAGATACGCAGTATTTT.

CDR3 DNA sequence: TGTGCCATCAGTGCGATACAGGATAATTCACCCCTCCACTTT. It yields the protein CAISAIQDNSPLHF. V is TRBV10-3 and J is TRBJ1-6; possibly TRBD1 for D (5 bases). The CDR3 spans 14 residues. Germline CDR1 is ENHRY and CDR2 is SYGVKD. The ends were cut back, 4 bases at V and 5 bases at J, with 9 bases in the middle.

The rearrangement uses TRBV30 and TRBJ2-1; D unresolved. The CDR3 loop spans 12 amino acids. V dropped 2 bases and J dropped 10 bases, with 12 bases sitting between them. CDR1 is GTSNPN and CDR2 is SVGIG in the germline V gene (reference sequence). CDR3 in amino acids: CAWSPAFEEQFF. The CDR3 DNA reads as TGTGCCTGGAGTCCCGCTTTTGAGGAGCAGTTCTTC. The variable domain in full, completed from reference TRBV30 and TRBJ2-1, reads SQTIHQWPATLVQPVGSPLSLECTVEGTSNPNLYWYRQAAGRGLQLLFYSVGIGQISSEVPQNLSASRPQDRQFILSSKKLLLSDSGFYLCAWSPAFEEQFFGPGTRLTVL.

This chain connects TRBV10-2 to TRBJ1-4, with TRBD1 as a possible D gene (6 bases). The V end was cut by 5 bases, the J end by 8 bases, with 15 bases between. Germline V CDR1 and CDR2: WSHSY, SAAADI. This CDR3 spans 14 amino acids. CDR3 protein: CASSWGGMEEKLFF. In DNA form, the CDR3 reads TGCGCCAGCAGTTGGGGGGGCATGGAGGAAAAACTGTTTTTT.

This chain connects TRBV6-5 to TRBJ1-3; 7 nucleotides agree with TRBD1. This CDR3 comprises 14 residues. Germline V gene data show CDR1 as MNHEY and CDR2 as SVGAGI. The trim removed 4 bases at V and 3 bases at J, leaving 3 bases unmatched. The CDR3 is CASSSGGSGNTIYF. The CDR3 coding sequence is TGTGCCAGCAGTTCAGGGGGTAGTGGAAACACCATATATTTT.

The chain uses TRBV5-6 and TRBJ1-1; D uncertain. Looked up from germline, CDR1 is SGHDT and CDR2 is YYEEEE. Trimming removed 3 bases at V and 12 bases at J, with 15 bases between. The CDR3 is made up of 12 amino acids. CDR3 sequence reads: CASSSTVHKTFF. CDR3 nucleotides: TGTGCCAGCAGCTCGACGGTTCACAAAACTTTCTTT.

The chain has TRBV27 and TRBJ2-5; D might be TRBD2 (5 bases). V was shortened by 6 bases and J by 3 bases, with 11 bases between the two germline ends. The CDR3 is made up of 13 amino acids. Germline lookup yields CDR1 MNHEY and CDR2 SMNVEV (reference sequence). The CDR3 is CASSSSGKETQYF. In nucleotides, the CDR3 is TGTGCCAGCAGCTCGAGCGGAAAAGAGACCCAGTACTTC.

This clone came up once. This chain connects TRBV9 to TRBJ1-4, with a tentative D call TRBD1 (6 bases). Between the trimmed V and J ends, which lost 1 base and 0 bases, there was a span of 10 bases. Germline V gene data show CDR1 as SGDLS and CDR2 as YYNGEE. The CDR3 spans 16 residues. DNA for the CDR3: TGTGCCAGCAGCGTAAGGGGGGATGCAACTAATGAAAAACTGTTTTTT. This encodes CASSVRGDATNEKLFF.

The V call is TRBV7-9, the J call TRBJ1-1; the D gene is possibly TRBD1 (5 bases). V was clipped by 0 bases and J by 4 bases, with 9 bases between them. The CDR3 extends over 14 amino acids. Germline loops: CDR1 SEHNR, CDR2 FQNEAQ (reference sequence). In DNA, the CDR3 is TGTGCCAGCAGCTTAGCGTGGAGGGGCACTGAAGCTTTCTTT. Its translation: CASSLAWRGTEAFF.

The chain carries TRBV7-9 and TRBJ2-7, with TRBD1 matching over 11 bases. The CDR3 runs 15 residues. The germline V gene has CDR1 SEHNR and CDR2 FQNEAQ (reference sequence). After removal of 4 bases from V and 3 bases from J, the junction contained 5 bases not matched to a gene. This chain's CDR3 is CASSWGQGGLYEQYF. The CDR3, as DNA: TGTGCCAGCAGCTGGGGACAGGGGGGCCTCTACGAGCAGTACTTC. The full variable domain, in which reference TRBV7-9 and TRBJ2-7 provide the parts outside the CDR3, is DTGVSQNPRHKITKRGQNVTFRCDPISEHNRLYWYRQTLGQGPEFLTYFQNEAQLEKSRLLSDRFSAERPKGSFSTLEIQRTEQGDSAMYLCASSWGQGGLYEQYFGPGTRLTVT.

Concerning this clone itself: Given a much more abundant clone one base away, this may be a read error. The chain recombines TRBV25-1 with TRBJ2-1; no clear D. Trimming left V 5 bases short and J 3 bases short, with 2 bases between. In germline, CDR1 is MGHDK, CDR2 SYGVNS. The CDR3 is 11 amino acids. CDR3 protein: CASSNYNEQFF. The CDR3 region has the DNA TGTGCCAGCAGTAACTACAATGAGCAGTTCTTC.

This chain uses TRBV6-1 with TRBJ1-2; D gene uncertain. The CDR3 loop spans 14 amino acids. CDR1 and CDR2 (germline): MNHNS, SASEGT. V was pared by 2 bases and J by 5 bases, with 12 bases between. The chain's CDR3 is CASSEQDGLYGYTF. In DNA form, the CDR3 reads TGTGCCAGCAGTGAACAGGACGGACTTTATGGCTACACCTTC.

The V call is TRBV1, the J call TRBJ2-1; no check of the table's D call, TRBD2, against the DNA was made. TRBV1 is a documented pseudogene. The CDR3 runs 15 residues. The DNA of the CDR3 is TGCACCAGCGGCCACACGGGGGGGTCCTACAATGAGCAGTTCTTC. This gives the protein CTSGHTGGSYNEQFF.

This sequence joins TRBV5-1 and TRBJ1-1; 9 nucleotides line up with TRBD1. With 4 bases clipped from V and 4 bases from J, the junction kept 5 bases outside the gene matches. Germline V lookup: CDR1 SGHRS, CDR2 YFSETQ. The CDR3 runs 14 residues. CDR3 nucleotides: TGCGCCAGCAGCAGGACAGGGGATGGCACTGAAGCTTTCTTT. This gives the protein CASSRTGDGTEAFF.

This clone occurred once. CDR3 residues: CASSHGETQYF. As DNA, the CDR3 is TGTGCCAGCAGCCACGGGGAGACCCAGTACTTC. The chain couples TRBV3-1 (or the pseudogene TRBV3-2) to TRBJ2-5; D is uncertain. Per germline, CDR1 LGHDT and CDR2 YNNKEL (reference sequence). Trimming stripped 3 bases from V and 5 bases from J, with 4 bases between. CDR3 length: 11 amino acids.

The CDR3: CASSALDGLNSPLHF. The DNA for the CDR3 is TGTGCCAGCAGCGCACTAGACGGGTTAAATTCACCCCTCCACTTT. The V gene is TRBV9, the J gene TRBJ1-6; D not certain. The CDR3 has 15 amino acids. Germline CDR1 SGDLS, CDR2 YYNGEE. Trimming took 3 bases from V and 7 from J, leaving 14 bases between them.

Written as DNA, the CDR3 is TGTGCCAGCAGCTCCGGACTGCTACAAGGAAACACCATATATTTT. This translates into CASSSGLLQGNTIYF. The chain has TRBV7-2 and TRBJ1-3; no reliable D call. CDR3 size: 15 residues. Germline CDR1 is SGHTA and CDR2 is FQGNSA. The V and J ends lost 4 bases and 4 bases respectively, with 14 bases between them.

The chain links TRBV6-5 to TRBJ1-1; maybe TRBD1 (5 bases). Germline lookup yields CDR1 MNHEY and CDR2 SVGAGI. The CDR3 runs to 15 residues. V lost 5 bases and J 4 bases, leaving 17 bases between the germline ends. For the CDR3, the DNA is TGTGCCAGCAGTCCCATCGCAGGGTTGGGCACTGAAGCTTTCTTT. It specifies CASSPIAGLGTEAFF.

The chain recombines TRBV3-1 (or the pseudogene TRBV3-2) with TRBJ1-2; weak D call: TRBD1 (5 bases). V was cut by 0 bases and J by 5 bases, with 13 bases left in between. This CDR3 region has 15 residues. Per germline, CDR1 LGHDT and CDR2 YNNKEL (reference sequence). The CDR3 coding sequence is TGTGCCAGCAGCCAAGATCCTGGGGGGGAATATGGCTACACCTTC. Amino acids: CASSQDPGGEYGYTF.

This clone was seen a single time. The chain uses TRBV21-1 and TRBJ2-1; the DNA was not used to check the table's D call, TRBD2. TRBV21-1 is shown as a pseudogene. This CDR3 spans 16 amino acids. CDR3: CASDPEGRTSHNEQFF. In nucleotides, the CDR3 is TGTGCCAGCGATCCCGAGGGGCGGACTAGCCACAATGAGCAGTTCTTC.